Given below is one T cell receptor (beta chain) in context. Antigen unknown. Sequencing templates came from extracted RNA that was reverse transcribed into cDNA. Assay: immunoSEQ multiplex PCR; the TCRdb copy retains only in-frame clones and omits some. The data hold about 190,000 clones, with roughly 60% observed a single time. The source of the sample is a study of CD8+ T cells in alopecia areata. Regarding the study as a whole: Within the top 100, expanded CD8+ clones significantly decreased with tofacitinib, as did scalp clonality.

Treatment given: oral pan-JAK inhibitor, 5-10 mg twice daily. Specimen: CD4+ T cells sorted from blood, collected at week 24, from a patient treated with tofacitinib. The sequence was collected from a human donor with alopecia areata.

The CDR3 here is CSVDTATFSYNSPLHF. CDR3 nucleotide sequence: TGCAGCGTTGATACGGCGACTTTCTCCTATAATTCACCCCTCCACTTT. The chain carries TRBV29-1 and TRBJ1-6; D unclear. Germline V lookup: CDR1 SQVTM, CDR2 ANQGSEA. The germline V and J ends were trimmed by 3 bases and 0 bases, with 12 bases remaining between them. This CDR3 comprises 16 residues.